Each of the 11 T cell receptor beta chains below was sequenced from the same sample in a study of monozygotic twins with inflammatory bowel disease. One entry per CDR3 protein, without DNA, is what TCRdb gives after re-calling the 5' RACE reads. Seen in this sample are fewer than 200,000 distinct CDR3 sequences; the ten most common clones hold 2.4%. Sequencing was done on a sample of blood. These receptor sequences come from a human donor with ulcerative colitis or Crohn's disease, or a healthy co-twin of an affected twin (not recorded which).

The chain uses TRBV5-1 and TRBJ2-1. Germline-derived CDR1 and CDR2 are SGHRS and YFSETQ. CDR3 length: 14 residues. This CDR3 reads CASSEGTSYNEQFF.

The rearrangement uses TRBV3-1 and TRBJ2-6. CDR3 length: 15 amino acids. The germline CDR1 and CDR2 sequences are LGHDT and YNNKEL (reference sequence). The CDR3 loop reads CASTLNPNRANVLTF.

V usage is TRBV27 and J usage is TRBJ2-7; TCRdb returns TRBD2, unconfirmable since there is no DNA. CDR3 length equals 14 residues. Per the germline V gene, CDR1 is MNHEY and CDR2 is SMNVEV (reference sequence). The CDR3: CASSLSGENYERYF.

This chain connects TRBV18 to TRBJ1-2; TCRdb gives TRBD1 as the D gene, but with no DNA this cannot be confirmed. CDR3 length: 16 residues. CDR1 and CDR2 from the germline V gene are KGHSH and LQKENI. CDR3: CASSPQLRDRNYGYTF.

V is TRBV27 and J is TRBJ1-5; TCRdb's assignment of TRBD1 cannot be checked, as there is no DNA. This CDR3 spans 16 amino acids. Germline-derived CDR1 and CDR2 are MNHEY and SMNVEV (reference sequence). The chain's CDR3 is CASSPTPTAGNQPQHF.

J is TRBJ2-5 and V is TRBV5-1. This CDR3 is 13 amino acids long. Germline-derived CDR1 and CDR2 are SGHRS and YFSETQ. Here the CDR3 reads CASSPEIRETQYF.

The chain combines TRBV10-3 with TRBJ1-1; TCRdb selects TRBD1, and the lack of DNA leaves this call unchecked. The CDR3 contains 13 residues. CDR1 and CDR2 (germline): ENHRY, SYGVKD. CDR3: CAIRTGANTEAFF.

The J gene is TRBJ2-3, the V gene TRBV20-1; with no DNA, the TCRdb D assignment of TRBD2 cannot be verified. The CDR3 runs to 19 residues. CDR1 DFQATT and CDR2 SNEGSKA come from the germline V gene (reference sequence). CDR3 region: CSARLPLGASGLVSDTQYF.

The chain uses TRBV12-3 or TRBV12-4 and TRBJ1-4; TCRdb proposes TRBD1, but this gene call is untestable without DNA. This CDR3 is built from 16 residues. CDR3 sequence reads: CASSPRDRVTNEKLFF.

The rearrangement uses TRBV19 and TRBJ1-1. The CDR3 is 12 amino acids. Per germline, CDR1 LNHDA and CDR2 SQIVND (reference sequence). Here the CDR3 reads CASSEDQFEAFF.

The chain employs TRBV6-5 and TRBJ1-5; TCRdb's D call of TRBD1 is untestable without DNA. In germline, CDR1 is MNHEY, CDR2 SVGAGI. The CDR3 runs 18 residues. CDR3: CASSYRGVPGMSNQPQHF.